This T cell receptor beta chain appears in the sequencing data of a study of CD8+ T cells in alopecia areata. In the study overall: Treated patients took oral tofacitinib at 5 to 10 mg twice daily. Tofacitinib therapy took 6 to 18 months; 6 months off drug came after. Findings and limits, study-wide: Alphabeta T cells residing in normal skin are also sequenced in scalp samples.

RNA extraction was followed by reverse transcription into cDNA, which acted as the sequencing template. Assay: immunoSEQ multiplex PCR; the TCRdb copy retains only in-frame clones and omits some. Here the sample spans roughly 150,000 clones, less than 65% being singletons. A word on this clone: Its specificity is not known.

The CDR3 runs 14 residues. Germline CDR1 GTSNPN, CDR2 SVGIG (reference sequence). With 1 base clipped from V and 2 bases from J, the junction kept 5 bases outside the gene matches. Sequencing was performed on CD8+ T cells sorted from blood, taken at week 0. This TCR was sampled from a human donor with alopecia areata. This chain uses TRBV30 with TRBJ2-7; 7 nucleotides align to TRBD2. The CDR3 reads CAWSGTRGAYEQYF. DNA of the CDR3: TGTGCCTGGAGTGGGACACGGGGGGCCTACGAGCAGTACTTC.